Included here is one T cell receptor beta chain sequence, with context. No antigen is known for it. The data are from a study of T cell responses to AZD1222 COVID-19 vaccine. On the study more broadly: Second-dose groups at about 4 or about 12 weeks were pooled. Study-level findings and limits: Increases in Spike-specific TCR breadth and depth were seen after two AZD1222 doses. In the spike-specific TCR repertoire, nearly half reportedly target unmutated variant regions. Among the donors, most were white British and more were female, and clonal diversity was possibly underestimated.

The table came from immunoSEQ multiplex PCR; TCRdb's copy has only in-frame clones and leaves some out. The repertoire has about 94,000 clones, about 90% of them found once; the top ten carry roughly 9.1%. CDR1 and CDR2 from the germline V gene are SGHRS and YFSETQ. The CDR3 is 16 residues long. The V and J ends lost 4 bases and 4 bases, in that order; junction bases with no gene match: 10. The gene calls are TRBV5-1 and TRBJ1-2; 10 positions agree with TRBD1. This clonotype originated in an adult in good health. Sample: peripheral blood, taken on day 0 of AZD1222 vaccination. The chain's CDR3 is CASSPGTGQGSYGYTF. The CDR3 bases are TGCGCCAGCAGCCCCGGGACGGGACAGGGGTCCTATGGCTACACCTTC.